Listed here are 19 T cell receptor beta chains from one sample, sequenced in a study of naive and memory T cell subsets. Broader study findings: Possibly reflecting memory cells re-expressing CD45RA, a few larger clonotypes occurred in naive repertoires, especially CD8.

Two oligonucleotides, mixed equimolar, formed the beta constant-region primer covering TRBC1 and TRBC2. Nested alpha and beta constant-region primers with the SP2 primer drove four PCR rounds on ligated cDNA. TCRdb called the UMI-ligation and nested PCR reads again in MiXCR, with one record for every CDR3 protein. The data show around 100,000 distinct CDR3 sequences, around 15% seen once. Their specific antigens are unknown. Sequencing was carried out using naive CD8+ T cells from blood. These receptors were taken from a human donor in good health.

The J gene is TRBJ2-1, the V gene TRBV29-1, with a possible D match to TRBD2 (6 bases). CDR1 and CDR2 from the germline V gene are SQVTM and ANQGSEA. The CDR3 runs to 15 residues. Trimming took off 1 base at V and 6 bases at J, with 16 bases between the two ends. The CDR3 coding sequence is TGCAGCGTTGAAGTCGCGGGGCGGAGGGTCAATGAGCAGTTCTTC. Translated, it gives CSVEVAGRRVNEQFF.

This clonotype was counted ten times or more. The rearrangement uses TRBV19 and TRBJ1-2, with no clear D. The CDR3 runs 12 residues. Per the germline V gene, CDR1 is LNHDA and CDR2 is SQIVND (reference sequence). V was shortened by 7 bases and J by 4 bases, with 10 bases between the two germline ends. DNA of the CDR3: TGTGCCAGTACCCCAGGAAGCTATGGCTACACCTTC. This codes for CASTPGSYGYTF.

V is TRBV30 and J is TRBJ2-1, with 9 bases fitting TRBD2. The CDR3 has 13 residues. V shed 2 bases, J shed 10 bases, and the junction held 6 bases outside the gene matches. CDR1 and CDR2 from the germline V gene are GTSNPN and SVGIG (reference sequence). The CDR3, as DNA: TGTGCCTGGAGTCCAGGGACTAGCAGCGAGCAGTTCTTC. Amino acids: CAWSPGTSSEQFF.

The chain is built from TRBV18 and TRBJ1-5; 7 bases are shared with TRBD1. V was pared by 2 bases and J by 5 bases, with 3 bases of the junction left unmatched. The CDR3 sequence is 14 residues long. Germline V gene data show CDR1 as KGHSH and CDR2 as LQKENI. DNA for the CDR3: TGTGCCAGCTCACCAGACAGGGACGATCAGCCCCAGCATTTT. This translates into CASSPDRDDQPQHF.

This clonotype has at least ten counts. The gene calls are TRBV27 and TRBJ2-1, with 10 bases matching TRBD1. V shed 6 bases and J 8 bases; nucleotides not matched to a gene: 10. From germline, CDR1 is MNHEY and CDR2 SMNVEV (reference sequence). This CDR3 spans 15 amino acids. The CDR3 bases are TGTGCCAGCAGCGGGGACAGGGGATATGTGGATGAGCAGTTCTTC. It codes for CASSGDRGYVDEQFF.

This clonotype was counted a few times. The rearrangement uses TRBV13 and TRBJ2-3; tentatively, D is TRBD1 or TRBD2 (5 bases each). Trimming cost V 2 bases and J 3 bases, with 15 bases left between them. The V gene's germline CDR1 is PRHDT and CDR2 FYEKMQ (reference sequence). The CDR3 consists of 16 residues. The CDR3 protein is CASSLPGGSGTDTQYF. CDR3 bases: TGTGCCAGCAGCTTACCCGGCGGGTCAGGGACAGATACGCAGTATTTT.

This clonotype was picked up a small number of times. The chain uses TRBV6-2 or TRBV6-3 and TRBJ2-5, with 12 bases identical to TRBD2. The CDR3 covers 17 residues. Trimming cost V 2 bases and J 2 bases; bases outside gene matches: 6. The V gene's germline CDR1 is MNHEY and CDR2 SVGEGT. The CDR3 coding sequence is TGTGCCAGCAGTTACCGGCTAGCGGGAGGGAATCAAGAGACCCAGTACTTC. Translating gives CASSYRLAGGNQETQYF.

This clonotype was seen more than once but under ten times. V is TRBV7-2 and J is TRBJ2-7; the D gene is possibly TRBD1 (7 bases). The germline gives CDR1 SGHTA, CDR2 FQGNSA. CDR3 size: 14 residues. The V gene lost 5 bases and the J gene lost 4 bases, with 15 bases spanning the gap. Here the CDR3 reads CASSLGAGGYEQYF. CDR3 nucleotide sequence: TGTGCCAGCAGCCTCGGTGCAGGGGGGTACGAGCAGTACTTC.

The sample holds a few counts of this clonotype. The CDR3 reads CSATMTGSVSDTQYF. The CDR3 DNA reads as TGCAGTGCCACCATGACAGGGAGTGTATCAGATACGCAGTATTTT. This sequence joins TRBV20-1 and TRBJ2-3, with 7 nucleotides matching TRBD1. Per the germline V gene, CDR1 is DFQATT and CDR2 is SNEGSKA (reference sequence). Germline trimming cut 6 bases from V and 4 bases from J; bases unmatched to any gene: 13. The CDR3 is made up of 15 amino acids.

This clonotype was detected only a few times. The V call is TRBV27, the J call TRBJ2-5; weak D call: TRBD2 (5 bases). The CDR3 is 14 amino acids. The germline V gene has CDR1 MNHEY and CDR2 SMNVEV (reference sequence). The V and J ends lost 5 bases and 8 bases respectively, with 18 bases between them. In DNA form, the CDR3 reads TGTGCCAGCAGTCCTTCGACTACTGGGAGAACCCAGTACTTC. Protein: CASSPSTTGRTQYF.

This clonotype was recorded a few times. The genes are TRBV14 and TRBJ2-7, with no clear D. This CDR3 region has 13 residues. The germline gives CDR1 SGHDN, CDR2 FVKESK. Between the trimmed V and J ends, which lost 10 bases and 3 bases, there was a span of 16 bases. The CDR3 bases are TGTGCCATCCCACTGTGGACCGACTACGAGCAGTACTTC. It encodes CAIPLWTDYEQYF.

This clonotype was seen at least ten times. J is TRBJ2-2 and V is TRBV12-3 or TRBV12-4; the D gene is possibly TRBD2 (6 bases). V lost 8 bases and J 3 bases, leaving 13 bases between the germline ends. The CDR3 is made up of 14 amino acids. CDR3 residues: CASGGVPDTGELFF. Written as DNA, the CDR3 is TGTGCCAGCGGCGGGGTCCCGGACACCGGGGAGCTGTTTTTT.

This clonotype was detected only a few times. The V call is TRBV12-3 or TRBV12-4, the J call TRBJ2-5; unclear D gene. With 8 bases removed from V and 5 bases from J, the gap between germline ends came to 15 bases. The CDR3 has 13 amino acids. The DNA for the CDR3 is TGTGCCAGCGCGGAAACTGGTCGGGAGACCCAGTACTTC. This sequence encodes CASAETGRETQYF.

This clonotype turned up a few times. The J gene is TRBJ1-3, the V gene TRBV5-6, with TRBD1 as a possible D gene (6 bases). The germline V and J ends were trimmed by 0 bases and 0 bases, with 13 bases remaining between them. The CDR3 has 17 residues. Germline CDR1 is SGHDT and CDR2 is YYEEEE. The CDR3 is CASSLALRGASGNTIYF. The CDR3 DNA sequence: TGTGCCAGCAGCTTGGCCCTGCGGGGGGCCTCTGGAAACACCATATATTTT. The complete variable domain, with remaining parts taken from reference TRBV5-6 and TRBJ1-3, reads DAGVTQSPTHLIKTRGQQVTLRCSPKSGHDTVSWYQQALGQGPQFIFQYYEEEERQRGNFPDRFSGHQFPNYSSELNVNALLLGDSALYLCASSLALRGASGNTIYFGEGSWLTVV.

This clonotype was recorded at least ten times. The V and J genes are TRBV7-9 and TRBJ1-3, with D hard to call. Germline V gene data show CDR1 as SEHNR and CDR2 as FQNEAQ (reference sequence). The V end was cut by 5 bases, the J end by 0 bases, with 8 bases between. The CDR3 has 14 amino acids. This CDR3 reads CASSVSYSGNTIYF. Written as DNA, the CDR3 is TGTGCCAGCAGCGTGTCATACTCTGGAAACACCATATATTTT.

This clonotype came up many times. The chain uses TRBV4-3 and TRBJ2-4; no reliable D call. The CDR3 spans 15 residues. Germline V gene lookup returns CDR1 LGHNA and CDR2 YSLEER. V was pared by 1 base and J by 0 bases, with 7 bases between. The CDR3 reads CASSQGKLAKNIQYF. The DNA for the CDR3 is TGCGCCAGCAGCCAAGGAAAACTAGCCAAAAACATTCAGTACTTC.

This clonotype showed up many times. The chain couples TRBV7-9 to TRBJ2-7; TRBD1 aligns across 8 bases. The CDR3 sequence is 18 residues long. V lost 5 bases and J lost 2; bases outside the gene matches: 17. Germline V gene data show CDR1 as SEHNR and CDR2 as FQNEAQ (reference sequence). CDR3 DNA: TGTGCCAGCAGCCGCCTCCTTCCTGACAGGGGCCAAGCCTACGAGCAGTACTTC. Amino acid sequence: CASSRLLPDRGQAYEQYF.

There are a few counts of this clonotype. The genes are TRBV5-6 and TRBJ2-7; TRBD2 matches at 9 bases. The CDR3 runs to 15 residues. From germline, CDR1 is SGHDT and CDR2 YYEEEE. The trim removed 4 bases at V and 5 bases at J, leaving 10 bases unmatched. CDR3 loop: CASSPLVREGDEQYF. The DNA for the CDR3 is TGTGCCAGCAGCCCCTTAGTGCGGGAGGGCGACGAGCAGTACTTC.

This clonotype turned up a few times. The CDR3 sequence: CASSQVSVRDYSYEQYF. The CDR3 nucleotides read TGTGCCAGCAGCCAAGTATCTGTCCGGGACTACTCCTACGAGCAGTACTTC. The chain uses TRBV3-1 and TRBJ2-7, with TRBD2 matching 7 bases. V lost 1 base, J lost 0 bases, and 9 bases stayed unmatched. This CDR3 region has 17 residues. Germline V CDR1 and CDR2: LGHDT, YNNKEL (reference sequence).